This TCR beta chain was documented in a study of shared clonotypes between healthy human individuals. Study as a whole: There were three CD4 naive, three CD4 memory, two CD8 naive and one CD8 memory plates per donor. The study's findings and limits: Of the naive CD4 clonotypes, roughly 5% were shared across a handful of donors.

CD45RO-negative, CCR7-selected cells formed the naive CD8 fraction, which excluded terminally differentiated effector memory CD45RA+ cells. Turning to this clone: The antigen remains undetermined.

Profiling relied on immunoSEQ multiplex PCR, and the TCRdb table lists in-frame clones only, not all of them. Among roughly 650,000 clones listed, approximately 96% were seen once. This CDR3 has 16 amino acids. Germline lookup yields CDR1 SEHNR and CDR2 FQNEAQ (reference sequence). Trimming removed 0 bases from V and 9 bases from J, with 20 bases in between. What was sequenced was naive CD8+ T cells sorted from blood. The receptor was isolated from a woman aged 25 to 39 in good health. This chain links TRBV7-9 with TRBJ1-2, with D perhaps matching TRBD1 (6 bases). CDR3: CASSLAKGGSLPSYTF. In nucleotides, the CDR3 is TGTGCCAGCAGCTTAGCGAAAGGGGGGAGCCTCCCCAGCTACACCTTC.